The 13 T cell receptor beta chains in this list originate from one sample, sequenced in a study of PD-1 blockade in classical Hodgkin lymphoma. Sequenced by immunoSEQ multiplex PCR; TCRdb stores in-frame clones only, minus some. The data hold about 98,000 clones, with 80% to 95% observed a single time. All patients relapsed after autologous stem cell transplantation, and brentuximab vedotin exposure varied. Material: peripheral blood mononuclear cells (PBMCs), obtained at baseline. Receptor source: a human donor with classical Hodgkin lymphoma.

The chain combines TRBV9 with TRBJ1-1; D is possibly TRBD1 (6 bases). Germline V gives CDR1 SGDLS, CDR2 YYNGEE. V dropped 3 bases and J dropped 1 base, with 10 bases sitting between them. There are 14 residues in the CDR3. This chain's CDR3 is CASSAQTGNTEAFF. The CDR3 nucleotides are TGTGCCAGCAGCGCTCAGACAGGGAACACTGAAGCTTTCTTT.

This clone occurred once. J is TRBJ2-2 and V is TRBV27, with 9 bases matching TRBD2. J was trimmed by 3 bases and V by 8 bases; bases with no gene match: 13. CDR1 MNHEY and CDR2 SMNVEV come from the germline V gene (reference sequence). The CDR3 contains 17 residues. The CDR3: CASSLGGAGGYTGELFF. CDR3 DNA sequence: TGTGCCAGCTCCCTAGGGGGAGCGGGGGGTTACACCGGGGAGCTGTTTTTT.

The chain employs TRBV5-1 and TRBJ2-7; no reliable D call. This CDR3 is built from 14 residues. Trimming stripped 5 bases from V and 5 bases from J, with 17 bases between. Germline V CDR1 and CDR2: SGHRS, YFSETQ. CDR3 coding DNA: TGCGCCAGCAGTTTCGCTTCAGGACCTGACGAGCAGTACTTC. This encodes CASSFASGPDEQYF.

The chain combines TRBV5-1 with TRBJ1-4; TRBD1 matches at 10 bases. Germline V CDR1 and CDR2: SGHRS, YFSETQ. The trim removed 4 bases at V and 5 bases at J, leaving 5 bases unmatched. This CDR3 has 15 residues. The CDR3, as DNA: TGCGCCAGCAGCCCGTTGGACAGGGGGAATGAAAAACTGTTTTTT. Its protein is CASSPLDRGNEKLFF.

The chain recombines TRBV25-1 with TRBJ2-7, with a weak D call TRBD2 (6 bases). CDR1 is MGHDK, CDR2 SYGVNS, per germline. The V end lost 6 bases, the J end lost 2 bases, and 17 bases lay between the germline ends. The CDR3 covers 15 residues. This CDR3 reads CASSELGGDAYEQYF. DNA for the CDR3: TGTGCCAGCAGCGAGTTAGGAGGGGACGCCTACGAGCAGTACTTC.

The rearrangement joins TRBV6-1 to TRBJ2-5; TRBD1 or TRBD2 may be the D gene (6 bases each). Germline V gene lookup returns CDR1 MNHNS and CDR2 SASEGT. CDR3 length: 14 amino acids. Trimming stripped 4 bases from V and 5 bases from J, with 14 bases between. CDR3 coding DNA: TGTGCCAGCAGTGGGGGGGCCCAGCGGGAGACCCAGTACTTC. It encodes CASSGGAQRETQYF.

The rearrangement uses TRBV9 and TRBJ2-7; TRBD2 matches at 9 bases. Germline V gene data show CDR1 as SGDLS and CDR2 as YYNGEE. CDR3 size: 14 residues. The V segment lost 3 bases and the J segment 2 bases; nucleotides outside the gene matches: 3. CDR3 sequence (DNA): TGTGCCAGCAGCGCTAGCGGGAAGGCCTACGAGCAGTACTTC. It codes for CASSASGKAYEQYF.

The gene calls are TRBV10-3 and TRBJ1-2, with 8 bases matching TRBD1. With V trimmed by 10 bases and J by 5 bases, 6 bases remained unmatched. CDR1 is ENHRY, CDR2 SYGVKD, per germline. The CDR3 consists of 12 residues. For the CDR3, the DNA is TGTGCCACCGGACAGGGTATTTATGGCTACACCTTC. It specifies CATGQGIYGYTF.

The chain couples TRBV29-1 to TRBJ2-1; 9 nucleotides align to TRBD2. The CDR3 extends over 16 amino acids. Trimming took 3 bases from V and 4 from J; bases not matched to a gene: 10. Germline V gives CDR1 SQVTM, CDR2 ANQGSEA. Here the CDR3 DNA reads TGCAGCGTTGAGGGCGCGACTAGCGGATATTACAATGAGCAGTTCTTC. This sequence encodes CSVEGATSGYYNEQFF.

The V call is TRBV5-1, the J call TRBJ1-4; TRBD1 agrees at 9 bases. This CDR3 contains 15 residues. V gave up 7 bases and J gave up 8 bases; unmatched junction bases: 12. Germline CDR1 reads SGHRS; CDR2 reads YFSETQ. CDR3 protein: CASARDGTGKEKLFF. As DNA, the CDR3 is TGCGCCAGCGCACGAGATGGGACAGGGAAAGAAAAACTGTTTTTT.

This chain connects TRBV6-5 to TRBJ1-2; D is perhaps TRBD1 (6 bases). From germline, CDR1 is MNHEY and CDR2 SVGAGI. The CDR3 has 16 amino acids. V lost 4 bases to trimming and J lost 4 bases, with 19 bases between them. The CDR3 coding sequence is TGTGCCAGCAGTTTGGCCCCGGACAGAAATATCTATGGCTACACCTTC. It is translated as CASSLAPDRNIYGYTF.

The chain uses TRBV10-1 and TRBJ1-4; TRBD1 might be the D (5 bases). Germline V CDR1 and CDR2: WNHNN, SYGVQD (reference sequence). The germline V and J ends were trimmed by 3 bases and 14 bases, with 16 bases remaining between them. This CDR3 is built from 13 residues. CDR3 sequence (DNA): TGCGCCAGCAGTGATTGGGGCTCCACGACGCTGTTTTTT. Residues: CASSDWGSTTLFF.

The chain carries TRBV5-1 and TRBJ2-5; 13 bases agree with TRBD2. Trimming cost V 0 bases and J 5 bases; bases outside gene matches: 7. Looked up from germline, CDR1 is SGHRS and CDR2 is YFSETQ. The CDR3 totals 17 residues. The CDR3 here is CASSLGTLAGGSETQYF. The CDR3 DNA reads as TGCGCCAGCAGCTTGGGTACACTAGCGGGAGGGTCGGAGACCCAGTACTTC. The full variable domain, its missing parts supplied by reference TRBV5-1 and TRBJ2-5, is KAGVTQTPRYLIKTRGQQVTLSCSPISGHRSVSWYQQTPGQGLQFLFEYFSETQRNKGNFPGRFSGRQFSNSRSEMNVSTLELGDSALYLCASSLGTLAGGSETQYFGPGTRLLVL.